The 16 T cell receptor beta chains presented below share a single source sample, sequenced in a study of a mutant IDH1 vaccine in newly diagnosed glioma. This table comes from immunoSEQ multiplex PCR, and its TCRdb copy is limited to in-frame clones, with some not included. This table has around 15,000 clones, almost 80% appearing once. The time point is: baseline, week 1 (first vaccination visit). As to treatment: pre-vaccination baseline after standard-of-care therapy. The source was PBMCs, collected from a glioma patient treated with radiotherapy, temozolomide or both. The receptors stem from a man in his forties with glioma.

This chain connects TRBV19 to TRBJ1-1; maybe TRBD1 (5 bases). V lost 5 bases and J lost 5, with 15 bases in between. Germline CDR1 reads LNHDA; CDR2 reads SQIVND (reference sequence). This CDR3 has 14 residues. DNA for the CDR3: TGTGCCAGTAGTCTCGGGACCTCGGGGACTGAAGCTTTCTTT. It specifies CASSLGTSGTEAFF.

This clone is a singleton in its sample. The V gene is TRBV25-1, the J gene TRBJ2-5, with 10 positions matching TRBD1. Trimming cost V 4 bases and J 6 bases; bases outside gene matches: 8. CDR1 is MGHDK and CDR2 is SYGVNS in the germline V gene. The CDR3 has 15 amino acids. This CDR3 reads CASSARDRGSKTQYF. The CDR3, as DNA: TGTGCCAGCAGTGCCCGGGACAGGGGATCAAAGACCCAGTACTTC.

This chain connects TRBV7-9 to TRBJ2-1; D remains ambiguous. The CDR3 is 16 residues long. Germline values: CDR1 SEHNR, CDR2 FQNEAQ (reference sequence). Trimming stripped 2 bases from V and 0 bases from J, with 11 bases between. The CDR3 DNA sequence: TGTGCCAGCAGCTTAATCGGACGTAGCTCCTACAATGAGCAGTTCTTC. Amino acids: CASSLIGRSSYNEQFF.

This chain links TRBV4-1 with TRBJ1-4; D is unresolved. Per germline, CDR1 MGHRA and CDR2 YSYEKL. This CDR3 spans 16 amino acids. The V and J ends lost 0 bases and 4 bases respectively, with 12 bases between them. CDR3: CASSQDPLRDNEKLFF. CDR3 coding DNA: TGCGCCAGCAGCCAAGACCCCCTCCGAGATAATGAAAAACTGTTTTTT.

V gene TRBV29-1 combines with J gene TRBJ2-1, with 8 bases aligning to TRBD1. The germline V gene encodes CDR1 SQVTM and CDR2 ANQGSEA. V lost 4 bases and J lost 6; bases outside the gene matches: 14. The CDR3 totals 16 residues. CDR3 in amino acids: CSVVIIQGARPNEQFF. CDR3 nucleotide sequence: TGCAGCGTTGTTATTATCCAGGGGGCGCGTCCCAATGAGCAGTTCTTC.

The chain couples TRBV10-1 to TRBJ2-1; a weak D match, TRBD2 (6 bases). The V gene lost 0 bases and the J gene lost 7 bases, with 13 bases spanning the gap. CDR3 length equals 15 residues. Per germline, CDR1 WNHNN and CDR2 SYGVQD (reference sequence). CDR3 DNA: TGCGCCAGCAGTGAGTCGGTTGGGACTCAGAATGAGCAGTTCTTC. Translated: CASSESVGTQNEQFF.

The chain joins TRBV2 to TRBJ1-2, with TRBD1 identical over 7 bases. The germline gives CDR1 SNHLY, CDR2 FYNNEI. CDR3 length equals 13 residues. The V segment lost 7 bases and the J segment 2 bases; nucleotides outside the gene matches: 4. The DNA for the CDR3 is TGTGCCAGCACCAGACAGGGAAACTATGGCTACACCTTC. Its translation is CASTRQGNYGYTF.

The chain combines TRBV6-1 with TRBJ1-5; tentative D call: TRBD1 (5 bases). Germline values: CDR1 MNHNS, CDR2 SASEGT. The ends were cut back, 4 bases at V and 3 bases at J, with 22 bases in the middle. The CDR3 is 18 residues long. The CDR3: CASSGSGRAGSANQPQHF. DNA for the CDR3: TGTGCCAGCAGTGGGTCGGGGCGGGCAGGCAGTGCCAATCAGCCCCAGCATTTT.

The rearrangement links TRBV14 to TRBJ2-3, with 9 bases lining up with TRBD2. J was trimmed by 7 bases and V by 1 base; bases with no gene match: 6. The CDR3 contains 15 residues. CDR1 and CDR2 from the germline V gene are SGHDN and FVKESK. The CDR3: CASSQVGGRVHTQYF. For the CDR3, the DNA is TGTGCCAGCAGCCAAGTCGGCGGGAGGGTACATACGCAGTATTTT.

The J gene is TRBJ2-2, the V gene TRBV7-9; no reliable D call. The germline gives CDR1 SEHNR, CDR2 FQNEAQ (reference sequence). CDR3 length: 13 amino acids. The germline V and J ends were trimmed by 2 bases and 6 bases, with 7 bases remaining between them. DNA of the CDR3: TGTGCCAGCAGCTTACTAGTCCCCGGGGAGCTGTTTTTT. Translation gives CASSLLVPGELFF.

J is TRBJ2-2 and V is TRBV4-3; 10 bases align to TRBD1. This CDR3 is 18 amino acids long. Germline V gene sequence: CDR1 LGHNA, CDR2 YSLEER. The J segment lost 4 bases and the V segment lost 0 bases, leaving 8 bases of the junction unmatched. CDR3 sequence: CASSQDSRTGGGTGELFF. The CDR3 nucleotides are TGCGCCAGCAGCCAAGATTCCCGGACAGGGGGAGGCACCGGGGAGCTGTTTTTT.

The CDR3 spells CASSPRRTSRYEQFF. The CDR3 bases are TGTGCCAGCAGCCCCCGGAGGACTAGCAGGTATGAGCAGTTCTTC. The rearrangement joins TRBV7-2 to TRBJ2-1; 8 nucleotides align to TRBD2. The CDR3 has 15 residues. V gave up 5 bases and J gave up 8 bases; unmatched junction bases: 11. The germline V gene has CDR1 SGHTA and CDR2 FQGNSA.

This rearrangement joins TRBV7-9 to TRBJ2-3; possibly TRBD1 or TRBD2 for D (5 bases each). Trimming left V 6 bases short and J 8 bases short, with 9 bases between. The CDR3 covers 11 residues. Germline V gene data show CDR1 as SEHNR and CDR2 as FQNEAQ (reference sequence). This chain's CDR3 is CASSGAGTQYF. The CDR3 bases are TGTGCCAGCAGTGGGGCGGGTACGCAGTATTTT.

The CDR3 region is CASRSWRAQNGYTF. The CDR3 region has the DNA TGTGCCAGCAGGTCTTGGAGAGCCCAAAATGGCTACACCTTC. The chain has TRBV5-4 and TRBJ1-2; D unresolved. CDR1 and CDR2 (germline): SGHNT, YYREEE (reference sequence). The CDR3 is 14 amino acids. V was trimmed by 5 bases and J by 6 bases, leaving 17 bases between them.

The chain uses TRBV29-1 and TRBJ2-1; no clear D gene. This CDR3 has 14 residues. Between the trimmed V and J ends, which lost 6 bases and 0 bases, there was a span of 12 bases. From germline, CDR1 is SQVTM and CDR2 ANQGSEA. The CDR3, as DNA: TGCAGCGTAGTCACCCCTCCCTCCTACAATGAGCAGTTCTTC. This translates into CSVVTPPSYNEQFF.

The CDR3 region is CASSQVATSGRANTQYF. Here the CDR3 DNA reads TGCGCCAGCAGCCAAGTCGCGACTAGCGGGAGGGCCAATACGCAGTATTTT. This chain connects TRBV4-3 to TRBJ2-3, with 14 bases lining up with TRBD2. Per germline, CDR1 LGHNA and CDR2 YSLEER. The trim removed 1 base at V and 7 bases at J, leaving 7 bases unmatched. The CDR3 totals 17 residues.